Listed here are 6 T cell receptor beta chains from one sample, sequenced in a study of T cell repertoires in cytomegalovirus infection. Their antigens are not known. MiXCR, applied by TCRdb to the reads, yields one record per CDR3 protein. The sample includes some 590,000 distinct CDR3 sequences, around two fifths of them seen just once. The source was cultured PBMCs, collected from culture after CMV antigen stimulation. The receptors come from a human donor in good health (CMV status not recorded). Some clones in this sample may be carry-over from other donors' samples.

The chain has TRBV5-1 and TRBJ1-6; 10 positions match TRBD1. This CDR3 is 16 amino acids long. Germline trimming cut 0 bases from V and 10 bases from J; bases unmatched to any gene: 7. Looked up from germline, CDR1 is SGHRS and CDR2 is YFSETQ. DNA for the CDR3: TGCGCCAGCAGCTTGGTCCCGGGACAGGGGTACTCACCCCTCCACTTT. The encoded protein is CASSLVPGQGYSPLHF.

This clonotype was picked up a small number of times. The chain is built from TRBV15 and TRBJ1-5; D remains ambiguous. Germline loops: CDR1 LNHNV, CDR2 YYDKDF (reference sequence). The length of the CDR3 is 19 residues. The V end was cut by 2 bases, the J end by 1 base, with 21 bases between. CDR3 residues: CATSRTPIGRSSSNQPQHF. CDR3 DNA sequence: TGTGCCACCAGCAGAACCCCCATCGGGAGGTCTTCGAGCAATCAGCCCCAGCATTTT.

The rearrangement joins TRBV27 to TRBJ2-1; 7 bases align to TRBD2. This CDR3 has 13 residues. Germline V gene sequence: CDR1 MNHEY, CDR2 SMNVEV (reference sequence). Trimming cost V 5 bases and J 9 bases; bases outside gene matches: 7. CDR3 protein: CASSPFPGGEQFF. In DNA form, the CDR3 reads TGTGCCAGCAGTCCCTTTCCGGGGGGTGAGCAGTTCTTC.

This clonotype was seen a single time. The rearrangement links TRBV20-1 to TRBJ1-2; D is possibly TRBD1 (5 bases). The V gene lost 0 bases and the J gene lost 7 bases, with 15 bases spanning the gap. The CDR3 is 14 amino acids. Per germline, CDR1 DFQATT and CDR2 SNEGSKA (reference sequence). The DNA for the CDR3 is TGCAGTGCTAGAGATGGGGGACGGGCAAGTGGCTACACCTTC. Its protein product is CSARDGGRASGYTF.

This clonotype was seen once. The chain is built from TRBV7-8 and TRBJ2-7; 9 bases are a match to TRBD1. Germline-derived CDR1 and CDR2 are SGHVS and FQNEAQ. V lost 6 bases, J lost 5 bases, and 8 bases stayed unmatched. The CDR3 consists of 14 residues. The CDR3 here is CASRGTGKGHEQYF. The CDR3 region has the DNA TGTGCCAGCAGGGGGACAGGGAAGGGCCACGAGCAGTACTTC. Filled out from reference TRBV7-8 and TRBJ2-7, the complete variable domain reads GAGVSQSPRYKVAKRGQDVALRCDPISGHVSLFWYQQALGQGPEFLTYFQNEAQLDKSGLPSDRFFAERPEGSVSTLKIQRTQQEDSAVYLCASRGTGKGHEQYFGPGTRLTVT.

The chain has TRBV4-3 and TRBJ2-3; D uncertain. Germline V lookup: CDR1 LGHNA, CDR2 YSLEER. This CDR3 is built from 16 residues. Trimming cost V 1 base and J 1 base, with 12 bases left between them. The CDR3 nucleotides are TGCGCCAGCAGCCAAGCTCCGGGCCTTGGCACAGATACGCAGTATTTT. Translation gives CASSQAPGLGTDTQYF.